This note documents a single T cell receptor beta chain sequence. Its antigen specificity is not known. No much larger clone exists at a distance of one base, and base qualities are not known. RNA was extracted with the RNeasy kit and roughly 0.5 to 1 ug was reverse transcribed using random hexamers. The immunoSEQ multiplex PCR assay, covering 54 Vbeta and 13 Jbeta segments, was used to amplify TCR beta CDR3 regions. To correct PCR amplification bias, a synthetic template baseline was used for both primer optimization and computational correction. The published analysis was carried out like this. Reads were annotated to V, D and J genes per IMGT and analyzed with immunoSEQ Analyzer, keeping only productive sequences. Clonality was computed as one minus Shannon entropy normalized by log2 of the number of productive unique sequences. For each patient and control, public and private clones were evaluated among the 100 most prevalent clones. Clones were defined as Susac-specific when absent from the healthy and MS cohorts, from fewer than 1,300 published viral clones and from other ImmuneACCESS disease sequences. TCRdb trimmed the raw reads at Q25, called clones with MiXCR and kept productive beta chains. For every CDR3 protein sequence, its rows merge into one entry that carries the most common genes and DNA. These V and J calls rely on TCRdb rather than the paper's analysis. Across this sample there are tens of thousands of distinct CDR3 sequences, with 93% seen only once. The ten top clones hold less than 0.16% of the sample.

High-throughput TCR beta sequencing profiled peripheral blood CD8+ and CD4+ T cells from healthy donors, Susac syndrome patients and multiple sclerosis patients. Recently defined diagnostic criteria for definite or probable disease were met by the Susac syndrome patients. Bulk CD8+ and CD4+ T cells were purified magnetically by negative isolation, whereas CD8+ TEMRA cells were enriched by FACS. Blood was drawn into EDTA tubes, processed within 24 hours, and PBMCs were isolated by density gradient centrifugation. PBMCs intended for TCR sequencing were cryopreserved in liquid nitrogen and thawed later in a water bath at 37 degrees C. Purity of sorted or isolated CD4+, CD8+ and CD8+ TEMRA cells was at least 90%. These data originate in a study of CD8 T cells in Susac syndrome (dated by TCRdb to the late 2010s). Looking at the study overall: Among the sequenced Susac syndrome patients, about 6 had clinically active disease and fewer than 10 were in clinical remission. Susac syndrome patients were therapy-naive, on corticosteroids (some also receiving IVIg), or on IVIg alone at blood withdrawal. The study used repertoire sequencing to test whether antigen drove CD8+ T cell activation and differentiation in Susac syndrome.

The CDR3, cysteine through phenylalanine, is 15 amino acids long. Only the CDR3 region is kept as DNA, spanning 45 bases read in frame from base 1. CDR1 and CDR2 are read off the germline V gene as SGHRS and YFSETQ. Relative to germline, V is 2 bases shorter and J is 4 bases shorter, with 15 bases between their ends. Points the paper makes about the study in general: The study acknowledged that relatively few individuals were included in the TCR sequencing and HLA analysis. In the CD4+ T cell repertoire of Susac syndrome patients, clonal expansion was not detected.

The receptor's source is a human donor with Susac syndrome. The sequence links TRBV5-1 to TRBJ1-1; TRBD1 is a weak D gene call, 5 bases matching. The sequencing sample was made of CD4+ T cells from PBMCs. In nucleotides, the sequence is TGCGCCAGCAGCTTCCAGGGTACAGGTGGCACTGAAGCTTTCTTT. Its product reads: CASSFQGTGGTEAFF.